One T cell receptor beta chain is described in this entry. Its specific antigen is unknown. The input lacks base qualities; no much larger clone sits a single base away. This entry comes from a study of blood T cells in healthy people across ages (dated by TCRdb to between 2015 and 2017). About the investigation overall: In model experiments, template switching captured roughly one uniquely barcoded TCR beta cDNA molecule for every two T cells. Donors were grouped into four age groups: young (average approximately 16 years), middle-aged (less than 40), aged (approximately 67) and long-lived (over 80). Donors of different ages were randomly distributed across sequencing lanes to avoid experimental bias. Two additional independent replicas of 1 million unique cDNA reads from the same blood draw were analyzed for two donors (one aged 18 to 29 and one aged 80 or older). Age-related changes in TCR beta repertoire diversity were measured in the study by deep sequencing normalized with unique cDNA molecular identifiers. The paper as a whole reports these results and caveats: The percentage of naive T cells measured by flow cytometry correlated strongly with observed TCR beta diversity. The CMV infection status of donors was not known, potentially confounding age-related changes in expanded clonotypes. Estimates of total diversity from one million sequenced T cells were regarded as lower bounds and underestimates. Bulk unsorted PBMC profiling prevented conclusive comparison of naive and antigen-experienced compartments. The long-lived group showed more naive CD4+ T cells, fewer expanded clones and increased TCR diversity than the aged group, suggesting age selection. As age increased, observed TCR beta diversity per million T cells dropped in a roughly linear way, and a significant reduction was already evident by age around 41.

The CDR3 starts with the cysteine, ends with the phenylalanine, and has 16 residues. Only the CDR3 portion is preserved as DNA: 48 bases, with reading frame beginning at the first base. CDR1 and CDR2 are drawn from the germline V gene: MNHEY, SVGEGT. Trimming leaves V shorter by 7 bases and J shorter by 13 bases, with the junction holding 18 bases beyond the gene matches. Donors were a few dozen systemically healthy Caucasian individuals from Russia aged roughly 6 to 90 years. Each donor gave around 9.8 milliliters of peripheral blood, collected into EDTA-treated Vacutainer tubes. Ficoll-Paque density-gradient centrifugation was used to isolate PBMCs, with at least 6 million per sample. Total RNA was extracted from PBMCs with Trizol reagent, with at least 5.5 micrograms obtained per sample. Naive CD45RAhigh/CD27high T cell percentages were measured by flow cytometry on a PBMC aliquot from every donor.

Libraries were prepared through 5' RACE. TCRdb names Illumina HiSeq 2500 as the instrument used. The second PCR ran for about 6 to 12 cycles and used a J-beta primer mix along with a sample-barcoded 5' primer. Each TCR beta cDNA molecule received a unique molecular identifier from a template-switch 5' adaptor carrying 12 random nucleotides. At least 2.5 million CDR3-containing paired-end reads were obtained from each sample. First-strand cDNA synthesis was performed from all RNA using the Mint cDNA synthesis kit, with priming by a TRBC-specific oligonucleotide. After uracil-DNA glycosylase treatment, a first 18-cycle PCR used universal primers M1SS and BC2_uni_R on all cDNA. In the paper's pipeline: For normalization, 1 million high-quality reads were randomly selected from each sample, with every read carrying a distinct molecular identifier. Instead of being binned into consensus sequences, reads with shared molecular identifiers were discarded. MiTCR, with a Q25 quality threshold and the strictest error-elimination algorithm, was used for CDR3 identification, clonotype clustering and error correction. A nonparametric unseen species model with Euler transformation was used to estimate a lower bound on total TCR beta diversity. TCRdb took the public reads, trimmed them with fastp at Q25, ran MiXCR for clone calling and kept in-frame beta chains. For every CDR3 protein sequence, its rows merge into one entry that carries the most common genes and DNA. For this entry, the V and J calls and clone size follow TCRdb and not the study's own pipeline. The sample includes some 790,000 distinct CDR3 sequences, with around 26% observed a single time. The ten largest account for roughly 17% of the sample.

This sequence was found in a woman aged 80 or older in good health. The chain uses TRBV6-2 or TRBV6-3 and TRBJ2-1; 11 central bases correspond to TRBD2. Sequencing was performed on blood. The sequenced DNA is TGTGCCAGCAATTCGGGGACTAGCGGCAACCAAGAGACCCAGTTCTTC. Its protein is CASNSGTSGNQETQFF.